Below, 20 T cell receptor delta chains from the same sample are listed, as sequenced in a study of γδ T cells in repeated Plasmodium falciparum infection. TCRdb re-analyzed the multiplex PCR reads via CATT. Of about 50,000 delta-chain clones listed, about 2% are singletons. Vgamma9/Vdelta2+ and Vdelta2-negative gammadelta T cells were flow-sorted from PBMC for bulk sequencing. The material sequenced was gamma-delta T cells from blood. The receptors originated from a pool of human donors (malaria-infected and uninfected, not separated).

Ten or more counts support this clone. The sample contains more than one DNA sequence encoding this CDR3. The chain combines TRDV1 with TRDJ1; possibly TRDD3 for D (9 bases). Germline-derived CDR1 and CDR2 are TSWWSYY and QGS. The CDR3 consists of 20 residues. V was cut by 2 bases and J by 4 bases, with 29 bases left in between. The DNA for the CDR3 is TGTGCTCTTGGGGAATCTTCCTACAGGACTGGGGGACATTGCATCGATAAACTCATCTTT. Protein: CALGESSYRTGGHCIDKLIF.

This clone came up a few times. The amino acid sequence in TCRdb belongs to a much larger clone and departs from this DNA's translation at residue 9, likely a sequencing read error; the sequence shown is translated from the DNA. J is TRDJ1 and V is TRDV1; 9 bases agree with TRDD3. The J gene, left out of TCRdb, was set here by checking the DNA against germline. Trimming cost V 2 bases and J 0 bases; bases outside gene matches: 22. The CDR3 is 22 amino acids. Germline V gene lookup returns CDR1 TSWWSYY and CDR2 QGS. The CDR3 reads CALGENQFTYWGTPLYTDKLIF. CDR3 DNA: TGTGCTCTTGGGGAAAACCAATTCACGTACTGGGGGACACCTCTGTACACCGATAAACTCATCTTT.

This clone was found a few times. The protein recorded in TCRdb matches a much larger clone and deviates from this DNA's translation at residue 3, suggesting a read error; the protein here is obtained by translating the DNA. J is TRDJ1 and V is TRDV2; 11 bases align to TRDD3. The J gene, not given by TCRdb, was assigned here from a germline match of the nucleotide sequence. The V gene's germline CDR1 is GEAIGNYY and CDR2 EKD. CDR3 length: 13 residues. CDR3 in amino acids: CASDLLGDNKLIF. The CDR3 nucleotides are TGTGCCAGTGACCTACTGGGGGATAATAAACTCATCTTT.

This clone was counted a few times. The protein in TCRdb stems from a much larger clone and differs at residue 12 from this DNA's translation, likely a read error; here the protein is translated from the DNA. The V and J genes are TRDV3 and TRDJ1, with TRDD3 matching 11 bases. The CDR3 is made up of 14 amino acids. Germline lookup yields CDR1 TVYSNPD and CDR2 GDNSRS (reference sequence). The CDR3 DNA reads as TGTGCTACCTGCCGTGGGGGATACGCGTCTGGACACATCTTT. Translating it yields CATCRGGYASGHIF.

This clone turned up a few times. A far larger clone is only one base removed, so a read error is likely. Additional DNA sequences in this sample encode the identical CDR3. J is TRDJ1 and V is TRDV1, with D perhaps matching TRDD3 (6 bases). TCRdb does not report a J gene; here it was assigned by matching the DNA to germline references. CDR3 length equals 21 residues. The germline V gene has CDR1 TSWWSYY and CDR2 QGS. The V and J ends lost 3 bases and 7 bases respectively, with 36 bases between them. The CDR3 region is CALGDPLLSSWGIRGLGKLIF. For the CDR3, the DNA is TGTGCTCTTGGGGATCCTCTTCTATCCAGCTGGGGAATACGCGGTCTTGGTAAACTCATCTTT.

In regard to this clone: Translating this DNA gives a protein that differs at residue 11 from the TCRdb one, which belongs to a much larger clone; a read error is likely, and the protein shown is this translation. In nucleotides, the CDR3 is TGTGCCTGTGACACCGGTAACCGCTGGGACCTCTGGGGCCAACCTACCTCCCCCGAAAAGTACACCGATAAACTCATCTTT. This translates into CACDTGNRWDLWGQPTSPEKYTDKLIF. The chain has TRDV2 and TRDJ1, with D possibly being TRDD3 (6 bases). Here the J gene came from matching the DNA to germline, since TCRdb omits it. CDR1 and CDR2 (germline): GEAIGNYY, EKD. The V gene lost 0 bases and the J gene lost 0 bases, with 46 bases spanning the gap. The CDR3 totals 27 residues.

This clone was counted many times. This probably arose from a read error, given a far larger clone one base away. Other DNA sequences of this sample code for an identical CDR3. The chain uses TRDV2 and TRDJ1; 11 nucleotides align to TRDD3. TCRdb carries no J gene annotation; the J gene was assigned here by matching the DNA with germline. The ends lost 0 bases at V and 0 bases at J; junction bases unmatched: 14. Germline CDR1 reads GEAIGNYY; CDR2 reads EKD. The CDR3 sequence is 20 residues long. DNA for the CDR3: TGTGCCTGTGACACCCTCCAATTGGGGGATACGGATTCGTACACCGATAAACTCATCTTT. It yields the protein CACDTLQLGDTDSYTDKLIF.

As concerns this clone: A read error likely explains why the TCRdb protein, taken from a much larger clone, differs from this DNA's translation at residue 16; the protein shown is translated from the DNA. This chain uses TRDV1 with TRDJ1; D tentatively fits TRDD2 or TRDD3 (6 bases each). The J gene is absent in TCRdb and was assigned here via DNA matching to germline. This CDR3 has 28 residues. The ends were cut back, 3 bases at V and 2 bases at J, with 52 bases in the middle. Germline V CDR1 and CDR2: TSWWSYY, QGS. In DNA, the CDR3 is TGTGCTCTTGGGGACCTAACTTTCCTAGTTGTAGGGGGGGACTCGCCTGTACCGGATCTCCTGGGGACCGATAAACTCATCTTT. This sequence encodes CALGDLTFLVVGGDSPVPDLLGTDKLIF.

Many counts were recorded for this clone. This chain links TRDV1 with TRDJ1; 11 bases are a match to TRDD3. This CDR3 region has 23 residues. V trimming: 2 bases; J trimming: 2 bases; junction bases outside the gene matches: 25. Germline V gives CDR1 TSWWSYY, CDR2 QGS. The CDR3 protein is CALGERNGVWGIRVSRGTDKLIF. CDR3 coding DNA: TGTGCTCTTGGGGAAAGGAACGGAGTTTGGGGGATACGCGTATCCAGGGGTACCGATAAACTCATCTTT.

This clone came up a few times. The TCRdb protein comes from a much larger clone and disagrees with this DNA's translation at residue 14, likely due to a read error; the protein given here is derived from the DNA. V gene assignment gives TRAV29/DV5, but the J gene was left uncalled; TRDD3, as called in the table, went unchecked against the DNA. Germline assignment: CDR1 NSMFDY and CDR2 ISSIKDK. The CDR3 extends over 16 amino acids. This chain's CDR3 is CAAMIDWGFPTDKPIF. The CDR3 region has the DNA TGTGCAGCAATGATCGACTGGGGATTTCCCACCGATAAACCCATCTTT.

Of note for this clone: The amino acid sequence in TCRdb belongs to a much larger clone and departs from this DNA's translation at residues 3 and 5, likely a sequencing read error; the sequence shown is translated from the DNA. V gene TRDV1 combines with J gene TRDJ1; TRDD3 might be the D (7 bases). No J gene was available from TCRdb, and it was assigned here by a germline match of the DNA. The CDR3 loop spans 17 amino acids. Germline V gene data show CDR1 as TSWWSYY and CDR2 as QGS. In DNA form, the CDR3 reads TGTGCTTTTGGGGGACTAAAGGGGCTTCCTGCCCAACATAAACTCATCTTT. Translation gives CAFGGLKGLPAQHKLIF.

On this clone: This likely came from a read error, as a far larger clone is one base away. This CDR3 is also generated by other DNA sequences in the sample. V is TRDV2 and J is TRDJ1; 11 nucleotides line up with TRDD3. TCRdb does not report a J gene; here it was assigned by matching the DNA to germline references. Germline CDR1 GEAIGNYY, CDR2 EKD. Trimming at V came to 0 bases and at J to 0 bases, leaving 26 bases not matched to a gene. The CDR3 is 24 residues long. The CDR3: CACDTVIPYSDWGIGTNYTDKLIF. CDR3 DNA sequence: TGTGCCTGTGACACCGTTATCCCTTACTCAGACTGGGGGATAGGAACTAATTACACCGATAAACTCATCTTT.

This clone was detected only a few times. TCRdb records a much larger clone's protein for this DNA, with a difference at residue 7 that likely arises from a read error; the protein given is the translation of the DNA. The gene calls are TRDV2 and TRDJ1, with unresolved D. TCRdb carries no J gene annotation; the J gene was assigned here by matching the DNA with germline. The CDR3 loop spans 13 amino acids. V was clipped by 3 bases and J by 1 base, with 8 bases between them. The germline gives CDR1 GEAIGNYY, CDR2 EKD. CDR3 region: CACDGGPTDKLIF. Written as DNA, the CDR3 is TGTGCCTGTGACGGAGGGCCCACCGATAAACTCATCTTT.

Details on this clone: TCRdb records a much larger clone's protein for this DNA, with a difference at residue 17 that likely arises from a read error; the protein given is the translation of the DNA. Different DNA sequences within this sample yield the same CDR3. J is TRDJ1 and V is TRDV1; D perhaps matches TRDD2 (9 bases). TCRdb lists no J gene, so it was determined here by aligning the DNA to germline. The germline CDR1 and CDR2 sequences are TSWWSYY and QGS. The CDR3 runs to 21 residues. The CDR3 region is CALGDPSYAVLGVIYTEKLIF. DNA of the CDR3: TGTGCTCTTGGGGATCCTTCCTACGCCGTACTGGGGGTTATATACACCGAAAAACTCATCTTT.

Concerning this clone itself: One base separates it from a far larger clone, so it is likely a read error. Additional DNA sequences in this sample encode the identical CDR3. For the V gene the call is TRDV1; the J gene has no call; the table's D call, TRDD3, was not checked against the DNA. Looked up from germline, CDR1 is TSWWSYY and CDR2 is QGS. This CDR3 is built from 25 residues. The CDR3 DNA reads as TGTGCTCTTGGGGAACTAGTTCCTAAGGGGCTTATACTGGGGGATACGCCCGTTTGCACCGATAAACTCATCTTC. Residues: CALGELVPKGLILGDTPVCTDKLIF.

This clone was observed at least ten times. A read error is the likely source, as a far larger clone sits one nucleotide away. Other DNA sequences in the same sample also yield this CDR3. CDR3 coding DNA: TGTGCCCATGGGGTCTCCTTTTTATACTGGGGGCTAACAAGGGTTCGATCTTGCACCGATAAACTCATCTTT. Translated: CAHGVSFLYWGLTRVRSCTDKLIF. The V call is TRDV3, the J call TRDJ1; 8 bases fit TRDD3. V gave up 5 bases and J gave up 1 base; unmatched junction bases: 39. CDR1 is TVYSNPD and CDR2 is GDNSRS in the germline V gene (reference sequence). The CDR3 is made up of 24 amino acids.

This clone has a handful of counts. TCRdb's entry gives the protein of a much larger clone, which mismatches this DNA's translation at residue 22, likely from a read error; the protein reported here is translated from the DNA. The V call is TRDV2, the J call TRDJ1; TRDD2 or TRDD3 may be the D gene (5 bases each). The J gene is not listed in TCRdb, so it was assigned here from a DNA match to germline. Germline lookup yields CDR1 GEAIGNYY and CDR2 EKD. This CDR3 has 25 amino acids. The CDR3 region is CACDTGLLSGSGCHPPKWYTDRLIF. CDR3 nucleotides: TGTGCCTGTGACACGGGCCTTCTTTCAGGGTCGGGATGTCACCCCCCAAAGTGGTACACCGATAGACTCATCTTT.

This clone was detected ten times or more. A far bigger clonotype differs at one base, so this is likely a read error. This specimen includes other DNA sequences encoding the same CDR3. The chain carries TRDV2 and TRDJ3, with 7 positions matching TRDD3. V shed 3 bases and J 0 bases; nucleotides not matched to a gene: 10. CDR1 and CDR2 (germline): GEAIGNYY, EKD. This CDR3 has 19 amino acids. This CDR3 is CACDSVGDRSSWDTRQMFF. In DNA, the CDR3 is TGTGCCTGTGACTCCGTGGGGGACAGGAGCTCCTGGGACACCCGACAGATGTTTTTC.

This clone appeared a few times. A far larger clone is a single base away, which makes a read error likely. This same CDR3 is encoded by further DNA sequences in the sample. V and J are TRDV1 and TRDJ1; 10 bases align to TRDD3. The J gene, left out of TCRdb, was set here by checking the DNA against germline. V gave up 0 bases and J gave up 0 bases; unmatched junction bases: 19. The CDR3 has 22 residues. Germline lookup yields CDR1 TSWWSYY and CDR2 QGS. CDR3 DNA: TGTGCTCTTGGGGAACTAGTCGGCCTGAGCGACCTCACTGGGGGATACACCGATAAACTCATCTTT. Amino acids: CALGELVGLSDLTGGYTDKLIF.

Notes on this clone: TCRdb's entry gives the protein of a much larger clone, which mismatches this DNA's translation at residue 8, likely from a read error; the protein reported here is translated from the DNA. V and J are TRDV3 and TRDJ1; the match to TRDD3 covers 13 bases. The J gene, missing from TCRdb, was assigned here through DNA to germline matching. The junction had 21 bases not matched to a gene; V was cut back by 2 bases and J by 0 bases. Per germline, CDR1 TVYSNPD and CDR2 GDNSRS (reference sequence). The CDR3 runs 21 residues. The CDR3 nucleotides read TGTGCCTTTTCCGTCCTCTTTCACTGGGGGATACGCGAGTCTTACACCGATAAACTCATCTTT. This translates into CAFSVLFHWGIRESYTDKLIF.